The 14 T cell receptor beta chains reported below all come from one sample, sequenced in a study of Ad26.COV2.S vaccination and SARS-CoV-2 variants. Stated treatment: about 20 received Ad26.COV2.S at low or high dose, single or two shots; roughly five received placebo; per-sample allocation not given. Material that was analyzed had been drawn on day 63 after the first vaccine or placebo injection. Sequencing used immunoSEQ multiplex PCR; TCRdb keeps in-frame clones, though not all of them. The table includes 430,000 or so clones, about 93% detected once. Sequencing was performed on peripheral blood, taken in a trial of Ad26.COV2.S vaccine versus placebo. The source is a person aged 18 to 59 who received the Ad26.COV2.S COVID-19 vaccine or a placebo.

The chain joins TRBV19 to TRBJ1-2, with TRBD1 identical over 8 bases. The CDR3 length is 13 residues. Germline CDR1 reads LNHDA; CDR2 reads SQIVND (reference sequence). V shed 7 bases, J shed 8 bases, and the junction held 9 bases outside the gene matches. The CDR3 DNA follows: TGTGCCAGTAAGAACCAGGGGGCATTGGGCTACACCTTC. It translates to CASKNQGALGYTF.

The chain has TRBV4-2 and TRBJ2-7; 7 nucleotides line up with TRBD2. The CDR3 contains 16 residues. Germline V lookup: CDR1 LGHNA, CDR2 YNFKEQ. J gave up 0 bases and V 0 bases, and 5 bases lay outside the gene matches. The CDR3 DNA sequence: TGTGCCAGCAGCCAAGAGGGAAGCGGGACCTCCTACGAGCAGTACTTC. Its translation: CASSQEGSGTSYEQYF.

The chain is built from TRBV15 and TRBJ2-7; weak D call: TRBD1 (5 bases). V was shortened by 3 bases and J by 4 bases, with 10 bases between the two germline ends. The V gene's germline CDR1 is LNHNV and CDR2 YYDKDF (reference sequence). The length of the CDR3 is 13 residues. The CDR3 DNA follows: TGTGCCACCAGCAGGCTCCAGGGTTACGAGCAGTACTTC. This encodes CATSRLQGYEQYF. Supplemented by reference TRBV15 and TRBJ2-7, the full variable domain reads DAMVIQNPRYQVTQFGKPVTLSCSQTLNHNVMYWYQQKSSQAPKLLFHYYDKDFNNEADTPDNFQSRRPNTSFCFLDIRSPGLGDTAMYLCATSRLQGYEQYFGPGTRLTVT.

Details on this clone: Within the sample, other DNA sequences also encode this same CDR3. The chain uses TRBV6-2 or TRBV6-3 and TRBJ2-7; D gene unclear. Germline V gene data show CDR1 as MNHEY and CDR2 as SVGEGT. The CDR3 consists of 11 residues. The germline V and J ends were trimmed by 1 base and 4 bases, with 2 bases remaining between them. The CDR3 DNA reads TGTGCCAGCAGTTACTTTTACGAGCAGTACTTC. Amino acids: CASSYFYEQYF.

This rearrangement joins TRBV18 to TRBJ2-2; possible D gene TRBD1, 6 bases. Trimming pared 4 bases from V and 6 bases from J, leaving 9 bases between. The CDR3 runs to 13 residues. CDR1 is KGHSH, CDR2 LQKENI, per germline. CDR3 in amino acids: CASSQQGAGELFF. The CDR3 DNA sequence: TGTGCCAGCTCACAACAGGGCGCCGGGGAGCTGTTTTTT. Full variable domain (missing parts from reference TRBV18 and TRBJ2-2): NAGVMQNPRHLVRRRGQEARLRCSPMKGHSHVYWYRQLPEEGLKFMVYLQKENIIDESGMPKERFSAEFPKEGPSILRIQQVVRGDSAAYFCASSQQGAGELFFGEGSRLTVL.

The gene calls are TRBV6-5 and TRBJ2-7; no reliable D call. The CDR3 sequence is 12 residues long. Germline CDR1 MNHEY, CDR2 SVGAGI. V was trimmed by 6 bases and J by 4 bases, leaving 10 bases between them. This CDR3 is CASSSGGYEQYF. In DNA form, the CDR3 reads TGTGCCAGCAGCTCTGGCGGTTACGAGCAGTACTTC.

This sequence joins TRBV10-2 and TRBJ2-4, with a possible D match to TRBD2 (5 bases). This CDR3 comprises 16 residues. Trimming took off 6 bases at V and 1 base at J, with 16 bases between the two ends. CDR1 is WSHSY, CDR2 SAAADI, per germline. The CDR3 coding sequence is TGCGCCAGCAGCCCCCCGGGAACCCGCGCCAAAAACATTCAGTACTTC. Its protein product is CASSPPGTRAKNIQYF.

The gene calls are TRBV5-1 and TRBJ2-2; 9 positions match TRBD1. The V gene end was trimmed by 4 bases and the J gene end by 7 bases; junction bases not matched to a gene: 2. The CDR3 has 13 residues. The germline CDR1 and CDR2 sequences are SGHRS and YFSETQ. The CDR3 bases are TGCGCCAGCAGCCCGACAGGGGGCGGGGAGCTGTTTTTT. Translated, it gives CASSPTGGGELFF.

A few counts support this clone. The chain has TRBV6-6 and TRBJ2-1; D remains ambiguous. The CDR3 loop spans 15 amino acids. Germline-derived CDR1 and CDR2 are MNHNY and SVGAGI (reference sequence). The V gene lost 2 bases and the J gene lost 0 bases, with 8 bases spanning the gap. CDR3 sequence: CASSYTRISYNEQFF. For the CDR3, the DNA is TGTGCCAGCAGTTACACGCGGATCTCCTACAATGAGCAGTTCTTC.

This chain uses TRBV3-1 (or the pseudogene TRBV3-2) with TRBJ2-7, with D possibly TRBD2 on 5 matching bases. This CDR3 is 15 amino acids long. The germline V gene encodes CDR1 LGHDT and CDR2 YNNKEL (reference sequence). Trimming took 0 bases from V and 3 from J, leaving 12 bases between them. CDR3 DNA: TGTGCCAGCAGCCAAGAAGCGGCAGTTTACTACGAGCAGTACTTC. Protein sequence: CASSQEAAVYYEQYF.

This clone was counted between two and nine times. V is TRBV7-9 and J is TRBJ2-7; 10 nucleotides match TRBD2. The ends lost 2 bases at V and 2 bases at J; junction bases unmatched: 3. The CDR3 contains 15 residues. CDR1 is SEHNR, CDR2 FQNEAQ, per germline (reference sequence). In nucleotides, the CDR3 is TGTGCCAGCAGCTTATTCACTAGCGGGACCTACGAGCAGTACTTC. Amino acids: CASSLFTSGTYEQYF.

The CDR3 DNA sequence: TGTGCCAGCAGCGCCAACTCAGGATTGGGGGCGAACACTGAAGCTTTCTTT. Protein product: CASSANSGLGANTEAFF. V and J are TRBV9 and TRBJ1-1, with a weak D call TRBD1 (6 bases). The V end lost 3 bases, the J end lost 1 base, and 19 bases lay between the germline ends. The CDR3 sequence is 17 residues long. Per the germline V gene, CDR1 is SGDLS and CDR2 is YYNGEE. The variable domain in full, with the rest retrieved from reference TRBV9 and TRBJ1-1, is DSGVTQTPKHLITATGQRVTLRCSPRSGDLSVYWYQQSLDQGLQFLIQYYNGEERAKGNILERFSAQQFPDLHSELNLSSLELGDSALYFCASSANSGLGANTEAFFGQGTRLTVV.

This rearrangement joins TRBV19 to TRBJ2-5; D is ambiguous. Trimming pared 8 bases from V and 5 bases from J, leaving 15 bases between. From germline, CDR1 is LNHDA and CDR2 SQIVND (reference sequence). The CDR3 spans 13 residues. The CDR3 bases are TGTGCCAGTGCCCGAGGTCGGGCGGAGACCCAGTACTTC. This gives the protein CASARGRAETQYF.

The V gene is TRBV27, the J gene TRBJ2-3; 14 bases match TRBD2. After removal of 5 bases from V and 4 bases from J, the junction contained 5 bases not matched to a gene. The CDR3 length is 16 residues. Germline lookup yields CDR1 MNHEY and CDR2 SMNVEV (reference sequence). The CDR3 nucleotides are TGTGCCAGCAGTCCTCTGACTAGCGGGAGGGCAGATACGCAGTATTTT. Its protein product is CASSPLTSGRADTQYF.